This T cell receptor beta chain was captured by sequencing in a study of cytomegalovirus exposure and HLA in healthy donors. Study-wide results and caveats: Among the CMV-associated chains, a few were confirmed in vitro as specific for CMV antigens. Other equally common chains were less clonally expanded than HLA-associated TCR beta chains, a later analysis showed.

Trimming pared 3 bases from V and 2 bases from J, leaving 11 bases between. The CDR3 covers 15 residues. CDR1 and CDR2 (germline): MDHEN, SYDVKM. The PCR used 60 Vbeta and 13 Jbeta primers. Profiled with immunoSEQ multiplex PCR; TCRdb holds only in-frame clones, not every one. The top ten clones hold about 4.5% of a sample with 120,000 to 150,000 clones, roughly 68% of them seen once. Healthy bone marrow donors made up the donor group. Only a few counts were recorded for this clone. What it recognizes is unknown. This sequence originates from a man between 60 and 75 years old in good health and CMV-seronegative. Sequencing was done on a sample of PBMCs. The chain links TRBV28 to TRBJ2-1; a possible D gene is TRBD2 (6 bases). CDR3 in DNA: TGTGCCAGCAGTTTCATCGGCGGGGCCTACAATGAGCAGTTCTTC. Translating it yields CASSFIGGAYNEQFF.